This T cell receptor (beta chain) was captured by sequencing in a study of OX40 agonist ivuxolimab in advanced cancers. The study in broad terms: Ivuxolimab was a fully human IgG2 agonistic monoclonal antibody targeting the costimulatory receptor OX40 (CD134). Intravenous ivuxolimab was administered to patients every 2 weeks at six dose levels: 0.01, 0.1, 0.3, 1.5, 3 and 10 mg/kg. Of the approximately 54 patients in dose escalation, 19 had hepatocellular carcinoma, about 15 had melanoma, 9 had renal cell carcinoma and 9 had head and neck cancer. The dose-escalation cohort was 82.7% male with a mean age of about 60 years, ranging from roughly 23 to 90. Prior anti-PD-1, anti-PD-L1 or anti-CTLA-4 therapy was permitted, and checkpoint inhibitors had been received by more than 35% of dose-escalation patients. Partial responses occurred in three dose-escalation patients, of whom one had hepatocellular carcinoma and two had cutaneous melanoma. Peripheral TCRbeta sequencing was intended to test whether TCR sequence diversity was altered and clonal T-cell expansion was caused by ivuxolimab. The monotherapy dose-escalation portion (N of about 49 patients) of the phase I ivuxolimab trial is reported in the paper.

CDR1 and CDR2 are read off the germline V gene as KGHSH and LQKENI. Spanning cysteine to phenylalanine, the CDR3 consists of 13 amino acids. The read is trimmed to its CDR3 DNA, 39 bases read in frame from base 1. Unmatched junction bases come to 2, with V trimmed by 8 bases and J by 0 bases. The trial excluded patients who had a history of autoimmune disease or were on systemic immunosuppression. In every dose cohort, peripheral blood was drawn for TCR sequencing at baseline, cycle 4 day 1, and cycle 7 day 1. The samples were taken from a phase I, first-in-human, multicenter, open-label dose-escalation trial of ivuxolimab. Adults with locally advanced or metastatic melanoma, renal cell, hepatocellular, or head and neck squamous cell carcinoma were enrolled in the trial. Before TCR sequencing, CD4+ and CD8+ T cells were separately sorted from peripheral blood. Overall study outcomes, separate from this receptor: The antigen specificity of the clonally expanded peripheral T cells was not determined. In the 0.1-3.0 mg/kg groups, partial responders had among the lowest normalized peripheral clonal expansion, particularly in CD8+ T cells. Clonal expansion of both CD4+ and CD8+ blood T cells was observed from baseline to week 6 at doses 0.1 to 3.0 mg/kg. Low levels of normalized T-cell clonal expansion were also seen in some patients who did not respond. On average, CD8+ T cells showed more expanded clones than CD4+ T cells after ivuxolimab.

In regard to this clone: Its antigen is currently not known. The record has no base qualities; no much larger clone is one base away.

Genomic DNA was extracted from sorted cells for sequencing of the TCRbeta CDR3 region. The immunoSEQ Assay was used for sequencing of TCRbeta CDR3 regions. As stored in TCRdb, this immuneACCESS dataset retains in-frame rearrangements with V and J assigned. A fraction of the clones does not appear; measured against another copy, unresolved V genes explain less than half of the discrepancy, and the remainder lacks a known reason. The sample records 65,000 to 75,000 clones, around 85% of which are singletons. The leading ten clones occupy 5% to 6.5% of the sample. This receptor was taken from an adult with an advanced solid tumor such as melanoma, head and neck, liver or kidney cancer. The chain employs TRBV18 and TRBJ2-7; 9 junctional bases match TRBD1. The material sequenced was CD4+ or CD8+ T cells sorted from blood, taken in a trial of the OX40 agonist ivuxolimab. The CDR3 region has the sequence CASKGQGSYEQYF. The DNA reads TGTGCCAGCAAGGGACAGGGCTCCTACGAGCAGTACTTC.